The next 21 T cell receptor beta chains were all read from a single sample in a study of shared clonotypes between healthy human individuals (dated by TCRdb to the early 2020s). Libraries came from the immunoSEQ multiplex PCR assay. Imported from immuneACCESS, the table was reduced by TCRdb to in-frame sequences with V and J called. These copies leave out some clones; in studies compared against another copy, an unresolved V gene accounts for under half, and the cause of the remainder is not known. The sample yields roughly 700,000 clones; 74% were counted once. About 1.8% of the sample comes from the top ten. Source material: memory CD4+ T cells sorted from blood. This sample's cell subset or site label indicates: CD45RA-negative fraction. All receptors come from a young woman in good health.

The chain has TRBV10-2 and TRBJ1-1, with a possible D match to TRBD1 (6 bases). Trimming took off 4 bases at V and 1 base at J, with 10 bases between the two ends. CDR1 and CDR2 from the germline V gene are WSHSY and SAAADI. This CDR3 is 14 amino acids long. DNA for the CDR3: TGCGCCAGCAGTGCAAGGGGGGGGAACACTGAAGCTTTCTTT. Translation: CASSARGGNTEAFF.

The J gene is TRBJ2-6, the V gene TRBV18; 11 bases are a match to TRBD2. Germline V lookup: CDR1 KGHSH, CDR2 LQKENI. Trimming took 2 bases from V and 1 from J; bases not matched to a gene: 13. The CDR3 loop spans 21 amino acids. The CDR3 loop reads CASSPGGTSGVIPSGANVLTF. The DNA for the CDR3 is TGTGCCAGCTCACCAGGCGGGACTAGCGGAGTTATCCCGTCTGGGGCCAACGTCCTGACTTTC.

V usage is TRBV5-3 and J usage is TRBJ2-5; a possible D gene is TRBD2 (6 bases). TRBV5-3 falls under the ORF class, with uncertain function. Deletions cut 0 bases from V and 5 bases from J, with 11 bases between. The CDR3 has 14 amino acids. The CDR3 here is CARSLGGRLETQYF. CDR3 coding DNA: TGTGCCAGAAGCTTGGGTGGGAGGTTGGAGACCCAGTACTTC.

The rearrangement joins TRBV19 to TRBJ2-7, with TRBD1 as a possible D gene (6 bases). The length of the CDR3 is 14 residues. Germline V lookup: CDR1 LNHDA, CDR2 SQIVND (reference sequence). The V end lost 0 bases, the J end lost 3 bases, and 9 bases lay between the germline ends. As DNA, the CDR3 is TGTGCCAGTAGTATAGATCGGGACATCTACGAGCAGTACTTC. It is translated as CASSIDRDIYEQYF.

The CDR3 coding sequence is TGTGCCAGCAGCCAGGACACAACAAACACTGAAGCTTTCTTT. Its protein is CASSQDTTNTEAFF. The genes are TRBV4-2 and TRBJ1-1; a possible D gene is TRBD1 (5 bases). This CDR3 has 14 residues. The V end lost 3 bases, the J end lost 2 bases, and 10 bases lay between the germline ends. From germline, CDR1 is LGHNA and CDR2 YNFKEQ.

J is TRBJ2-3 and V is TRBV4-2; 11 nucleotides match TRBD2. The CDR3 is made up of 16 amino acids. The germline V gene encodes CDR1 LGHNA and CDR2 YNFKEQ. V lost 5 bases, J lost 1 base, and 5 bases stayed unmatched. CDR3: CASSDIAGGGTDTQYF. CDR3 bases: TGTGCCAGCAGCGACATAGCGGGAGGGGGCACAGATACGCAGTATTTT.

The CDR3 bases are TGTGCCAGCAGGGGGGCGGGGGCATATGAAGCTTTCTTT. Its translation: CASRGAGAYEAFF. J is TRBJ1-1 and V is TRBV27; D is perhaps TRBD1 (6 bases). The CDR3 runs to 13 residues. Trimming took 6 bases from V and 7 from J, leaving 15 bases between them. Germline CDR1 is MNHEY and CDR2 is SMNVEV (reference sequence).

The gene calls are TRBV14 and TRBJ1-4; TRBD1 matches at 8 bases. The ends lost 3 bases at V and 8 bases at J; junction bases unmatched: 8. The CDR3 runs 15 residues. Germline CDR1 SGHDN, CDR2 FVKESK. The CDR3 reads CASSHRGRWEEKLFF. The CDR3 DNA reads TGTGCCAGCAGCCACAGGGGGCGTTGGGAAGAAAAACTGTTTTTT. The whole variable domain, filled in from reference TRBV14 and TRBJ1-4, reads EAGVTQFPSHSVIEKGQTVTLRCDPISGHDNLYWYRRVMGKEIKFLLHFVKESKQDESGMPNNRFLAERTGGTYSTLKVQPAELEDSGVYFCASSHRGRWEEKLFFGSGTQLSVL.

V is TRBV30 and J is TRBJ2-2; D may be TRBD1 (5 bases). Deletions cut 3 bases from V and 9 bases from J, with 8 bases between. The CDR3 is 11 residues long. CDR1 GTSNPN and CDR2 SVGIG come from the germline V gene (reference sequence). In nucleotides, the CDR3 is TGTGCCTGGAGGGGGCGGAGGGAGCTGTTTTTT. Translated, it gives CAWRGRRELFF.

J is TRBJ1-1 and V is TRBV7-2; D not resolved. The CDR3 loop spans 12 amino acids. Germline V CDR1 and CDR2: SGHTA, FQGNSA. Trimming cost V 4 bases and J 8 bases, with 11 bases left between them. CDR3 sequence: CASSSAKFEAFF. CDR3 bases: TGTGCCAGCAGCTCGGCCAAGTTCGAAGCTTTCTTT.

J is TRBJ2-2 and V is TRBV18; the D gene is possibly TRBD2 (5 bases). CDR1 and CDR2 (germline): KGHSH, LQKENI. The CDR3 has 14 amino acids. Trimming removed 5 bases from V and 7 bases from J, with 14 bases in between. CDR3 DNA: TGTGCCAGCTCAATGGGCCCCGGGAACGGGGAGCTGTTTTTT. The encoded protein is CASSMGPGNGELFF.

This sequence joins TRBV2 and TRBJ2-4; TRBD2 agrees at 8 bases. CDR3 length: 15 residues. Germline-derived CDR1 and CDR2 are SNHLY and FYNNEI. Germline trimming cut 4 bases from V and 7 bases from J; bases unmatched to any gene: 9. DNA of the CDR3: TGTGCCAGCAGTGCTTCTAGCGGGTTAGGCAACATTCAGTACTTC. Its protein product is CASSASSGLGNIQYF. The complete variable domain, with remaining parts taken from reference TRBV2 and TRBJ2-4, reads EPEVTQTPSHQVTQMGQEVILRCVPISNHLYFYWYRQILGQKVEFLVSFYNNEISEKSEIFDDQFSVERPDGSNFTLKIRSTKLEDSAMYFCASSASSGLGNIQYFGAGTRLSVL.

The rearrangement joins TRBV28 to TRBJ2-3, with D perhaps matching TRBD1 (6 bases). V was trimmed by 1 base and J by 5 bases, leaving 13 bases between them. Germline loops: CDR1 MDHEN, CDR2 SYDVKM. There are 15 residues in the CDR3. The CDR3 nucleotides are TGTGCCAGCAGTTTATCGAGGCCACAGGGAGATACGCAGTATTTT. This gives the protein CASSLSRPQGDTQYF.

V usage is TRBV5-8 and J usage is TRBJ1-2; 8 bases align to TRBD1. The germline V gene encodes CDR1 SGHTS and CDR2 YDEGEE. J gave up 8 bases and V 7 bases, and 22 bases lay outside the gene matches. The CDR3 runs to 17 residues. CDR3 residues: CASPRPGTGPAYGGYTF. The CDR3 nucleotides read TGTGCCAGCCCCCGTCCCGGGACAGGCCCTGCATATGGGGGCTACACCTTC.

The sample holds a few counts of this clone. The chain carries TRBV2 and TRBJ1-5, with 8 bases that match TRBD1. V shed 1 base and J 4 bases; nucleotides not matched to a gene: 3. Germline V gene sequence: CDR1 SNHLY, CDR2 FYNNEI. This CDR3 has 15 residues. The CDR3 loop reads CASSEETGGNQPQHF. CDR3 DNA: TGTGCCAGCAGTGAAGAAACAGGGGGGAATCAGCCCCAGCATTTT.

The rearrangement uses TRBV5-1 and TRBJ2-1; the match to TRBD1 covers 8 bases. Germline CDR1 and CDR2: SGHRS and YFSETQ. V trimming: 3 bases; J trimming: 8 bases; junction bases outside the gene matches: 16. This CDR3 has 17 residues. CDR3 DNA sequence: TGCGCCAGCAGCTCTCTAGTGGGACAGGTATTGGGCGATGAGCAGTTCTTC. This codes for CASSSLVGQVLGDEQFF.

The chain employs TRBV5-1 and TRBJ2-4, with D possibly being TRBD1 (6 bases). The V gene's germline CDR1 is SGHRS and CDR2 YFSETQ. The CDR3 extends over 15 amino acids. V shed 4 bases and J shed 4 bases, with 15 bases lying between them. Here the CDR3 reads CASSPQGQSKNIQYF. The CDR3 coding sequence is TGCGCCAGCAGCCCCCAAGGACAGTCAAAAAACATTCAGTACTTC. Full variable domain (rest looked up from reference TRBV5-1 and TRBJ2-4): KAGVTQTPRYLIKTRGQQVTLSCSPISGHRSVSWYQQTPGQGLQFLFEYFSETQRNKGNFPGRFSGRQFSNSRSEMNVSTLELGDSALYLCASSPQGQSKNIQYFGAGTRLSVL.

This clone is a singleton in its sample. An end of the junction differs from the germline gene, which may be a read error. The chain couples TRBV18 to TRBJ2-7; 8 bases fit TRBD1. Germline V gives CDR1 KGHSH, CDR2 LQKENI. The CDR3 loop spans 12 amino acids. DNA of the CDR3: TGTGCCAGCTCACCACCGACAGGGGATATCGACTTC. It is translated as CASSPPTGDIDF.

This clone showed up just a few times. The V call is TRBV7-2, the J call TRBJ1-5, with D unresolved. Trimming removed 5 bases from V and 1 base from J, with 12 bases in between. Germline CDR1 reads SGHTA; CDR2 reads FQGNSA. The CDR3 has 15 residues. CDR3 nucleotide sequence: TGTGCCAGCAGCCAGTCGGTGTTAAGCAATCAGCCCCAGCATTTT. Translating gives CASSQSVLSNQPQHF.

This rearrangement joins TRBV5-8 to TRBJ2-7; TRBD1 aligns across 7 bases. With 4 bases clipped from V and 1 base from J, the junction kept 8 bases outside the gene matches. CDR3 length: 15 residues. Germline CDR1 and CDR2: SGHTS and YDEGEE. The chain's CDR3 is CASSPRDRLSYEQYF. CDR3 bases: TGTGCCAGCAGCCCCCGGGACAGACTATCCTACGAGCAGTACTTC.

This clone turned up a few times. This chain connects TRBV7-9 to TRBJ1-1; 7 nucleotides match TRBD1. The trim removed 5 bases at V and 1 base at J, leaving 10 bases unmatched. Germline CDR1 reads SEHNR; CDR2 reads FQNEAQ (reference sequence). CDR3 length: 16 residues. CDR3 in DNA: TGTGCCAGCAGCGTACCGGGACAGAGAAGGAACACTGAAGCTTTCTTT. Translated: CASSVPGQRRNTEAFF.